This T cell receptor (beta chain) was captured in a study of cytotoxic CD8 clonotypes in ibrutinib-treated CLL. Details on this clone: Its antigen is not identified.

Generated by immunoSEQ multiplex PCR, the TCRdb table keeps only in-frame clones and is missing some. The sample lists 100,000 to 150,000 clones, approximately 83% occurring once. Findings and limits, study-wide: Baseline levels were approached again at progression, after clonality had risen at ibrutinib response. Treatment saw public clonotypes, which were uncommon, either contract or stay stable.

The specimen was PBMCs, collected after 24 months of ibrutinib treatment. The sequence was obtained from a human donor with chronic lymphocytic leukemia.

DNA of the CDR3: TGTGCCAGCTCACCAAAGGGGAAGGGCACTGAAGCTTTCTTT. It codes for CASSPKGKGTEAFF. The chain carries TRBV18 and TRBJ1-1; weak D call: TRBD1 (5 bases). From germline, CDR1 is KGHSH and CDR2 LQKENI. The CDR3 loop spans 14 amino acids. The V end was cut by 2 bases, the J end by 4 bases, with 11 bases between. Complete variable domain (other parts from reference TRBV18 and TRBJ1-1): NAGVMQNPRHLVRRRGQEARLRCSPMKGHSHVYWYRQLPEEGLKFMVYLQKENIIDESGMPKERFSAEFPKEGPSILRIQQVVRGDSAAYFCASSPKGKGTEAFFGQGTRLTVV.